This TCR beta chain was identified during a study of CD4 T cells in relation to SARS-CoV-2 and coronaviruses. CD4+ T cells from unexposed donors were obtained before the COVID-19 pandemic (2011-2018). After about 11 days of culture, CD4+ T cells were isolated. Sequencing was performed with immunoSEQ multiplex PCR; in TCRdb, only in-frame clones are kept and a portion is missing. The sample comprises more than 20,000 clones, about 80% of which are singletons, and 15% to 20% rests with the top ten. Germline V CDR1 and CDR2: KGHDR, SFDVKD. The length of the CDR3 is 14 residues. J lost 6 bases, V lost 7 bases, and 10 bases had no gene match. Of note for this clone: Antigen specificity is unknown.

The specimen sequenced was CD4+ T cells from PBMCs, cultured in vitro. The rearrangement uses TRBV24-1 and TRBJ2-7; 8 nucleotides align to TRBD1. This receptor was obtained from a human donor in good health. CDR3 in DNA: TGTGCCACCAGGAGAAGCTCGACAGGGGTCGAGCAGTACTTC. As protein: CATRRSSTGVEQYF.